The 5 T cell receptor beta chains in this list originate from one sample, sequenced in a study of CD8 T cells in ankylosing spondylitis. In TCRdb, the 5' RACE reads were re-called with MiXCR into one record per CDR3 protein. The repertoire has under 150,000 distinct CDR3 sequences, approximately 15% of them found once; the top ten carry approximately 3.1%. The sample was blood, either unsorted or a sorted T cell fraction (not recorded which). Every receptor here comes from a female donor with ankylosing spondylitis or in good health (not recorded which).

The rearrangement uses TRBV5-1 and TRBJ2-7; either TRBD1 or TRBD2 may supply D (5 bases each). CDR1 SGHRS and CDR2 YFSETQ come from the germline V gene. This CDR3 has 15 residues. Trimming pared 0 bases from V and 2 bases from J, leaving 12 bases between. The CDR3 protein is CASSLAGTGTYEQYF. CDR3 coding DNA: TGCGCCAGCAGCTTGGCCGGGACGGGGACCTACGAGCAGTACTTC.

This clonotype was detected ten times or more. The chain employs TRBV3-1 and TRBJ2-7; 9 bases are shared with TRBD1. The CDR3 is made up of 14 amino acids. The V gene's germline CDR1 is LGHDT and CDR2 YNNKEL (reference sequence). V gave up 2 bases and J gave up 3 bases; unmatched junction bases: 2. CDR3 loop: CASSQQTGGYEQYF. The CDR3 DNA sequence: TGTGCCAGCAGCCAACAGACAGGGGGCTACGAGCAGTACTTC.

This clonotype was found many times. The chain uses TRBV29-1 and TRBJ1-1; D possibly corresponds to TRBD1 (6 bases). Per germline, CDR1 SQVTM and CDR2 ANQGSEA. The V gene lost 7 bases and the J gene lost 1 base, with 7 bases spanning the gap. There are 11 residues in the CDR3. CDR3 sequence (DNA): TGCAGCGGACAGGAGAACACTGAAGCTTTCTTT. Amino acids: CSGQENTEAFF.

This clonotype was seen a handful of times. The rearrangement uses TRBV7-2 and TRBJ1-5; possible D gene TRBD1, 6 bases. Germline CDR1 and CDR2: SGHTA and FQGNSA. The CDR3 consists of 15 residues. Trimming took off 5 bases at V and 6 bases at J, with 17 bases between the two ends. The CDR3 loop is CASSHAGATTQPQHF. For the CDR3, the DNA is TGTGCCAGCAGCCATGCGGGGGCGACCACTCAGCCCCAGCATTTT. The whole variable domain, remainder taken from reference TRBV7-2 and TRBJ1-5, is GAGVSQSPSNKVTEKGKDVELRCDPISGHTALYWYRQSLGQGLEFLIYFQGNSAPDKSGLPSDRFSAERTGGSVSTLTIQRTQQEDSAVYLCASSHAGATTQPQHFGDGTRLSIL.

This CDR3 reads CASSSDFLRGGEQFF. Here the CDR3 DNA reads TGCGCCAGCAGCTCGGACTTCTTAAGGGGGGGGGAGCAGTTCTTC. The gene calls are TRBV5-1 and TRBJ2-1; D perhaps matches TRBD2 (7 bases). The CDR3 loop spans 15 amino acids. The germline V and J ends were trimmed by 3 bases and 10 bases, with 20 bases remaining between them. Germline CDR1 reads SGHRS; CDR2 reads YFSETQ.